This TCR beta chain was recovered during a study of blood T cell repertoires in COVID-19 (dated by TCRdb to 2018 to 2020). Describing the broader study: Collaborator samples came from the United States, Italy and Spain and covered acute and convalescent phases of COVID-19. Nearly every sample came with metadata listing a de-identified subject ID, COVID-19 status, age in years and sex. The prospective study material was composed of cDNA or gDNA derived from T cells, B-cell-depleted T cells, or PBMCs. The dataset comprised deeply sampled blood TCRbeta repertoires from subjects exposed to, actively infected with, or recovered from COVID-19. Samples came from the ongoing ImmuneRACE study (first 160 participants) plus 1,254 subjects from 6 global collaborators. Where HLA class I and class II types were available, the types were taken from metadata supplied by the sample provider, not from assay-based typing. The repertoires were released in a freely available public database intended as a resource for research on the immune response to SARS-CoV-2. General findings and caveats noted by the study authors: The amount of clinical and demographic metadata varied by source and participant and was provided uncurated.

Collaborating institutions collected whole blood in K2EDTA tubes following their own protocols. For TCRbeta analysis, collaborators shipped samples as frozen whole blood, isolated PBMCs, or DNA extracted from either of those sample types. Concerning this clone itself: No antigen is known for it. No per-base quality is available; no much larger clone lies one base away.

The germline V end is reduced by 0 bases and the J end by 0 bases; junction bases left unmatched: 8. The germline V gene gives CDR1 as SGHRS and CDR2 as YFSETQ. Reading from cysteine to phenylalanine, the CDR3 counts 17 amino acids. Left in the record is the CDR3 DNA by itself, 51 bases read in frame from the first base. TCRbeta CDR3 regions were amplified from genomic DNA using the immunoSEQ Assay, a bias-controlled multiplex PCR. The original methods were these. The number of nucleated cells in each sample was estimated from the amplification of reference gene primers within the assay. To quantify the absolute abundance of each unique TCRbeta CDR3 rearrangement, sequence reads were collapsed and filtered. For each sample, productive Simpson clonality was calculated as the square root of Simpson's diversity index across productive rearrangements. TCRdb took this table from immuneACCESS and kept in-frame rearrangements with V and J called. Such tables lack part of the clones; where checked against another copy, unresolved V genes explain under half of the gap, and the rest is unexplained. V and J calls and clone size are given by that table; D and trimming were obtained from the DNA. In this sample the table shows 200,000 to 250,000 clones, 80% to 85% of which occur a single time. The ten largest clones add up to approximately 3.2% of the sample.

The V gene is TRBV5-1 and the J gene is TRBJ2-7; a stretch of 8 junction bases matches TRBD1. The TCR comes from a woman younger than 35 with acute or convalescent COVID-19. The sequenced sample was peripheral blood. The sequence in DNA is TGCGCCAGCAGCTTGGCGGGCTCGGGACAGGCCTCCTACGAGCAGTACTTC. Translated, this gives CASSLAGSGQASYEQYF.